This paragraph covers one T cell receptor (beta chain) sequence. Its cognate antigen is unknown. The data were obtained in a study of CD8 T cells in ankylosing spondylitis. General study results and limits: One TCR beta motif, made up of several highly homologous variants, appeared characteristic of ankylosing spondylitis blood.

Libraries of TCR beta came from quantitative 5'-RACE with molecular barcodes. Via MiXCR, TCRdb re-called the 5' RACE reads, giving one row per CDR3 protein. This sample has roughly 450,000 distinct CDR3 sequences, with about 25% found just once. What was sequenced was blood, either unsorted or a sorted T cell fraction (not recorded which). The receptor comes from a male donor with ankylosing spondylitis.

The CDR3, as DNA: TGCGCCAGCAGCTACTCGGGACAGCACACTGAAGCTTTCTTT. Translation: CASSYSGQHTEAFF. The gene calls are TRBV5-1 and TRBJ1-1, with TRBD1 matching 7 bases. Trimming removed 3 bases from V and 3 bases from J; junction bases left unmatched: 5. CDR1 and CDR2 (germline): SGHRS, YFSETQ. This CDR3 contains 14 residues.